The rows below give T cell receptor beta chains drawn from one sample of a study of a mutant IDH1 vaccine in newly diagnosed glioma. These receptors lack a known antigen. Method: immunoSEQ multiplex PCR; TCRdb's copy keeps in-frame clones and lacks some. The sample carries tens of thousands of clones, just under 80% recorded once. Material: PBMCs, obtained from a glioma patient whose treatment included an IDH1 peptide vaccine. Receptor source: a man between 40 and 49 years old with glioma. Some clones in this sample may be carry-over from other donors' samples. CDR3s include the opening cysteine and the closing phenylalanine or tryptophan. The D gene is left open where the match is weak. Part of the rows lack a size; the others show once, few, many or a class for expanded clones.

d_call j_call clone_size v_call cdr3_nt cdr3_aa
- TRBJ1-1 - TRBV6-5 TGTGCCAGCAGTTACTCGGTGAAGTTCGGTGAAGCTTTCTTT CASSYSVKFGEAFF
TRBD2 TRBJ2-5 - TRBV11-3 TGTGCCAGCAGCAAGAGCGGGGCCACTGAAGAGACCCAGTACTTC CASSKSGATEETQYF
TRBD1 TRBJ2-1 - TRBV4-3 TGCGCCAGCTCATCTTCCGGGACAGGGGTCAATGAGCAGTTCTTC CASSSSGTGVNEQFF
- TRBJ1-1 - TRBV25-1 TGTGCCAGCAGTGTGGGCTGGAACACTGAAGCTTTCTTT CASSVGWNTEAFF
- TRBJ2-3 - TRBV18 TGTGCCAGCTCACCGGGGCCAGATACGCAGTATTTT CASSPGPDTQYF
- TRBJ1-1 - TRBV19 TGTGCCACCGGACAGTTAATGAACACTGAAGCTTTCTTT CATGQLMNTEAFF
- TRBJ2-2 - TRBV11-2 TGTGCCAGCAGCTACAGGACCACGAACACCGGGGAGCTGTTTTTT CASSYRTTNTGELFF
- TRBJ1-5 - TRBV21-1 TGTGCCAGCAGCAAAGAAGGAGAGGGACAGCCACGACCGCCCCAGCATTTT CASSKEGEGQPRPPQHF
TRBD2 TRBJ2-5 - TRBV6-1 TGTGCCAGCAGTGAAACCCTAGCGGGGGGGACGAGAGCCCAGTACTTC CASSETLAGGTRAQYF
TRBD1 TRBJ2-2 - TRBV12-5 TGTGCTAGTGGTCGTTCCACCGGGACAGGGGAGACCGGGGAGCTGTTTTTT CASGRSTGTGETGELFF
TRBD2 TRBJ2-2 - TRBV10-3 TGTGCCATCAGTGGAACTAGCGGGGGGGCCCCGGGCACCGGGGAGCTGTTTTTT CAISGTSGGAPGTGELFF
TRBD1 TRBJ2-5 - TRBV2 TGTGCCAGCAGTTTCGACAGGGGCGGAGAGACCCAGTACTTC CASSFDRGGETQYF
- TRBJ1-2 few TRBV19 TGTGCCTCCTCTAAGTGGGATGAGGGCGGCTACACCTTC CASSKWDEGGYTF
- TRBJ2-7 - TRBV6-1 TGTGCCAGCTGGGACGGGGGCTCCTACGAGCAGTACTTC CASWDGGSYEQYF
TRBD1 TRBJ1-1 - TRBV2 TGTGCCAGCAGTGCTCGGCCAGGGGGGGTTGTCACTGAAGCTTTCTTT CASSARPGGVVTEAFF
- TRBJ2-7 once TRBV7-9 TGTGCCAGCAGAGATGCCGGGGAATACGAGCAGTACTTC CASRDAGEYEQYF
- TRBJ2-5 - TRBV30 TGTGCCTGGAGTGTAGAAGAGACCCAGTACTTC CAWSVEETQYF
- TRBJ1-4 - TRBV5-1 TGCGCCAGCAGCTTGGGGTCTAGGACACCCGTTGAAAAACTGTTTTTT CASSLGSRTPVEKLFF
TRBD2 TRBJ2-1 once TRBV6-5 TGTGCCAGCACTCTAGATAGCGGGGGTTACAATGAGCAGTTCTTC CASTLDSGGYNEQFF
- TRBJ2-7 - TRBV7-8 TGTGCCAGCAGCTTAAGGTTCGGCGAGCAGTACTTC CASSLRFGEQYF
TRBD1 TRBJ1-5 - TRBV7-6 TGTGCCAGCAGTCCCGGGACAGGGGGCAATCAGCCCCAGCATTTT CASSPGTGGNQPQHF
TRBD2 TRBJ2-1 - TRBV9 TGTGCCAGCAGCGTATATTCTAAGACTAGCGGGGGGCAATCCAATGAGCAGTTCTTC CASSVYSKTSGGQSNEQFF
TRBD2 TRBJ2-2 - TRBV12-5 TGTGCTAGTGGTTCTAAGCGGGGGGCGAACACCGGGGAGCTGTTTTTT CASGSKRGANTGELFF
- TRBJ2-5 - TRBV5-1 TGCGCCAGCAGCTATACCAACCAAGTCCAAGAGACCCAGTACTTC CASSYTNQVQETQYF
TRBD1 TRBJ1-1 - TRBV18 TGTGCCAGCTCACCATTACAGGGGGGCGCTGAAGCTTTCTTT CASSPLQGGAEAFF
- TRBJ1-1 - TRBV4-2 TGTGCCAGCAGCCAAGTAGGGTCGAACACTGAAGCTTTCTTT CASSQVGSNTEAFF
- TRBJ1-5 once TRBV5-1 TGCGCCAGCAGCTTGGAGGGACCCCATAGCAATCAGCCCCAGCATTTT CASSLEGPHSNQPQHF
TRBD2 TRBJ2-5 - TRBV30 TGTGCCTGGAGTGCCGGCGGGGGTCAGACCCAGTACTTC CAWSAGGGQTQYF
TRBD1 TRBJ1-5 - TRBV4-2 TGTGCCAGCAGCCAAGACCGACAGGGGGCACGCGGGCAGCCCCAGCATTTT CASSQDRQGARGQPQHF
TRBD2 TRBJ2-7 - TRBV18 TGTGCCAGCTCACCACCGCAGCGGGGGGGCCTGAGAGAGCAGTACTTC CASSPPQRGGLREQYF
- TRBJ1-4 - TRBV28 TGTGCCAGCAGTTCAAGGAGTCTTAATGAAAAACTGTTTTTT CASSSRSLNEKLFF
- TRBJ1-4 - TRBV6-1 TGTGCCAGCAAATCGACAGCCCGCGGGGAAAAACTGTTTTTT CASKSTARGEKLFF
TRBD1 TRBJ1-6 - TRBV5-1 TGCGCCAGCAGTCCCGGACAGGGCTTATCATATAATTCACCCCTCCACTTT CASSPGQGLSYNSPLHF
TRBD2 TRBJ2-1 - TRBV4-2 TGTGCCAGCAGCCAAGTCGGGGGGTCCCTCTACAATGAGCAGTTCTTC CASSQVGGSLYNEQFF
- TRBJ1-5 - TRBV30 TGTGCCTGGAGCCAAGGCTCGGGCAATCAGCCCCAGCATTTT CAWSQGSGNQPQHF
- TRBJ1-1 - TRBV6-1 TGTGCCAGCAGTGAGCGGACAGCTTCGGCTTTCTTT CASSERTASAFF
- TRBJ1-2 - TRBV19 TGTGCCAGTAGTAGTAAAGATGCAGCTAACTATGGCTACACCTTC CASSSKDAANYGYTF
- TRBJ2-1 - TRBV15 TGTGCCACCAGCAGAGATTTGCGGAGCGGTGGTAATGAGCAGTTCTTC CATSRDLRSGGNEQFF
TRBD1 TRBJ2-7 - TRBV28 TGTGCCAGCAGTTTCCCGGGACAGGGGTTCTCCTACGAGCAGTACTTC CASSFPGQGFSYEQYF
- TRBJ1-5 - TRBV6-5 TGTGCCAGCGGAAGCGGGAGGCTTCAGCCCCAGCATTTT CASGSGRLQPQHF
- TRBJ2-3 - TRBV18 TGTGCCAGCTCATCTACAACAGATACGCAGTATTTT CASSSTTDTQYF
TRBD1 TRBJ1-2 - TRBV7-6 TGTGCCAGCAGCTTGTACCGACAGGGGAATGGCTACACCTTC CASSLYRQGNGYTF
TRBD1 TRBJ2-1 - TRBV6-6 TGTGCCGGCTCCCCGGGACAGGGATTAGATGAGCAGTTCTTC CAGSPGQGLDEQFF